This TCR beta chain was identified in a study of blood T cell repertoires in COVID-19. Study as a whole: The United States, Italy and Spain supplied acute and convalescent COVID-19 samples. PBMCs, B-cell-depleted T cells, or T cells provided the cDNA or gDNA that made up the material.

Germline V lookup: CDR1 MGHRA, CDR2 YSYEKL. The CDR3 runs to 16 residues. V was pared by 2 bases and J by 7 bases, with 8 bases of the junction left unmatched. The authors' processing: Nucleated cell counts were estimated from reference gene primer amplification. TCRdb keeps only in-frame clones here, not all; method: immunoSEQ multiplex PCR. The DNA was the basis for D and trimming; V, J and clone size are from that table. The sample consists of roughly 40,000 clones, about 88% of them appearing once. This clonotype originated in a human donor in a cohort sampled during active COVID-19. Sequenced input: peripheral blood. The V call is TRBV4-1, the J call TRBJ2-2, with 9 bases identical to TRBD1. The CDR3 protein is CASSQSQTGGDGELFF. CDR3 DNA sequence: TGCGCCAGCAGCCAATCCCAAACAGGGGGCGACGGGGAGCTGTTTTTT.